The source of this TCR beta chain is a study of T-cell reconstitution after alpha-beta-depleted transplantation in children. Preparing the TCRbeta library involved the use of unique molecular identifiers. One entry per CDR3 protein results from TCRdb running MiXCR on the PCR reads. Of fewer than 550,000 distinct CDR3 sequences listed, about 17% were seen once; the top ten hold about 32%. Study-wide findings and caveats: Several hundred expanded graft clones reportedly gave rise to the alpha-beta T cells present about two months after transplant. The study traced high day-60 TCRbeta diversity in some patients to surviving recipient T cells and thymic progenitors. By one year post-transplant, T-cell counts and diversity largely arose from T cells that were newly produced.

A word on this clonotype: As yet, its antigen is unknown.

CDR1 and CDR2 (germline): LNHNV, YYDKDF (reference sequence). V was shortened by 0 bases and J by 7 bases, with 15 bases between the two germline ends. The CDR3 runs 16 residues. The sequence was collected from a boy younger than two who had a stem cell transplant for Wiskott-Aldrich syndrome, so the T cells may come from the graft donor. The gene calls are TRBV15 and TRBJ2-2; D possibly uses TRBD1 or TRBD2 (6 bases each). This specimen was PBMCs, mostly from graft donor cells, taken 360 days after TCRalphabeta/CD19-depleted stem cell transplant. CDR3 amino acids: CATSRDPGANGGELFF. The CDR3 DNA reads as TGTGCCACCAGCAGAGATCCGGGGGCGAATGGCGGGGAGCTGTTTTTT.